The 10 T cell receptor beta chains reported below all come from one sample, sequenced in a study of blood T cell repertoires in COVID-19. Produced via immunoSEQ multiplex PCR; TCRdb's table is partial and in-frame only. The table shows 150,000 or so clones, with 80% to 90% occurring only once. Source material: peripheral blood. These TCRs come from a man aged 60 to 75 with acute or convalescent COVID-19.

V usage is TRBV29-1 and J usage is TRBJ2-7; tentatively, D is TRBD1 (7 bases). V was shortened by 6 bases and J by 6 bases, with 12 bases between the two germline ends. Germline assignment: CDR1 SQVTM and CDR2 ANQGSEA. This CDR3 spans 11 amino acids. Here the CDR3 reads CSVGGGGEQYF. CDR3 coding DNA: TGCAGCGTCGGAGGGGGCGGCGAGCAGTACTTC.

The chain carries TRBV9 and TRBJ2-2, with D perhaps matching TRBD2 (5 bases). The germline V gene has CDR1 SGDLS and CDR2 YYNGEE. With 3 bases removed from V and 6 bases from J, the gap between germline ends came to 12 bases. The CDR3 is made up of 14 amino acids. Here the CDR3 DNA reads TGTGCCAGCAGCGGGTTCACGGGGTCCGGGGAGCTGTTTTTT. This encodes CASSGFTGSGELFF.

The gene calls are TRBV3-1 (or the pseudogene TRBV3-2) and TRBJ2-1; TRBD2 agrees at 11 bases. The CDR3 extends over 18 amino acids. Germline CDR1 and CDR2: LGHDT and YNNKEL (reference sequence). Trimming took 4 bases from V and 8 from J; bases not matched to a gene: 16. The chain's CDR3 is CASSPPRTSGRDRHEQFF. Written as DNA, the CDR3 is TGTGCCAGCAGCCCGCCCCGGACTAGCGGGCGGGACCGCCATGAGCAGTTCTTC.

The rearrangement joins TRBV5-8 to TRBJ1-5; a possible D gene is TRBD1 (6 bases). The CDR3 spans 13 residues. Deletions cut 7 bases from V and 5 bases from J, with 13 bases between. In germline, CDR1 is SGHTS, CDR2 YDEGEE. CDR3 amino acids: CASSRGLDQPQHF. In DNA, the CDR3 is TGTGCCAGCTCCAGGGGTCTAGATCAGCCCCAGCATTTT.

This clone was seen a few times. The gene calls are TRBV5-1 and TRBJ2-7; possible D gene TRBD1, 7 bases. The germline CDR1 and CDR2 sequences are SGHRS and YFSETQ. Trimming left V 4 bases short and J 6 bases short, with 23 bases between. The CDR3 has 16 residues. The CDR3 bases are TGCGCCAGCAGCCCAGACAGGGCGGACGTGGGGGGCGAGCAGTACTTC. The encoded protein is CASSPDRADVGGEQYF.

The V gene is TRBV24-1, the J gene TRBJ1-5; weak D call: TRBD1 (6 bases). CDR3 size: 13 residues. V lost 5 bases and J lost 7, with 11 bases in between. CDR1 and CDR2 from the germline V gene are KGHDR and SFDVKD. For the CDR3, the DNA is TGTGCCACCAGTGGACAGGTTGGGCAGCCCCAGCATTTT. This translates into CATSGQVGQPQHF.

The gene calls are TRBV5-1 and TRBJ1-1; TRBD1 aligns across 7 bases. This CDR3 region has 15 residues. Germline CDR1 SGHRS, CDR2 YFSETQ. The junction had 7 bases not matched to a gene; V was cut back by 4 bases and J by 1 base. The CDR3: CASSTQGVTNTEAFF. Written as DNA, the CDR3 is TGCGCCAGCAGCACCCAGGGGGTAACGAACACTGAAGCTTTCTTT. The full variable domain, in which reference TRBV5-1 and TRBJ1-1 provide the parts outside the CDR3, is KAGVTQTPRYLIKTRGQQVTLSCSPISGHRSVSWYQQTPGQGLQFLFEYFSETQRNKGNFPGRFSGRQFSNSRSEMNVSTLELGDSALYLCASSTQGVTNTEAFFGQGTRLTVV.

The V call is TRBV4-1, the J call TRBJ2-3; TRBD2 matches 11 bases. Germline V CDR1 and CDR2: MGHRA, YSYEKL. After removal of 4 bases from V and 6 bases from J, the junction contained 6 bases not matched to a gene. This CDR3 is built from 15 residues. The CDR3 spells CASSPWTSGRDTQYF. The CDR3 region has the DNA TGCGCCAGCAGCCCGTGGACTAGCGGGCGGGATACGCAGTATTTT.

V gene TRBV7-3 combines with J gene TRBJ1-2, with 7 bases that match TRBD1. The CDR3 has 11 residues. From germline, CDR1 is SGHTA and CDR2 FQGTGA. V lost 8 bases, J lost 4 bases, and 1 base stayed unmatched. DNA of the CDR3: TGTGCCAGCTCAGGGGGCTATGGCTACACCTTC. It specifies CASSGGYGYTF.

This clone was seen only once. The genes are TRBV7-2 and TRBJ2-5, with a possible D match to TRBD2 (7 bases). The V gene's germline CDR1 is SGHTA and CDR2 FQGNSA. V shed 5 bases and J shed 1 base, with 14 bases lying between them. The CDR3 is made up of 15 amino acids. The CDR3 here is CASSLGGGAQETQYF. CDR3 DNA sequence: TGTGCCAGCAGCCTCGGTGGGGGGGCCCAAGAGACCCAGTACTTC. The full variable domain, in which reference TRBV7-2 and TRBJ2-5 provide the parts outside the CDR3, is GAGVSQSPSNKVTEKGKDVELRCDPISGHTALYWYRQSLGQGLEFLIYFQGNSAPDKSGLPSDRFSAERTGGSVSTLTIQRTQQEDSAVYLCASSLGGGAQETQYFGPGTRLLVL.